This paragraph covers one TCR beta chain sequence. The study drew all its donors from Caucasian adults living in Nashville, Tennessee. A split of CD4+ cells into CD45RA+ naive and CD45RA-negative memory subsets was performed. The data were taken from a study of shared clonotypes between healthy human individuals. The method was immunoSEQ multiplex PCR; TCRdb's version includes in-frame clones alone and lacks a portion of them. The sample holds 2 million to 3 million clones; under 95% are singletons and the top ten take roughly 0.39%. The receptor comes from a man between 18 and 29 years old in good health. Some clones in this sample may be carry-over from other donors' samples. Sequencing used naive CD4+ T cells from PBMCs. This sample's subset: CD45RA+ positively selected.

As DNA, the CDR3 is TGCGCCAGCAGTCTAGGGACGGGACTTGCTAGCAATCAGCCCCAGCATTTT. This gives the protein CASSLGTGLASNQPQHF. V gene TRBV5-1 combines with J gene TRBJ1-5; a weak D match, TRBD1 (5 bases). CDR1 and CDR2 from the germline V gene are SGHRS and YFSETQ. V lost 5 bases to trimming and J lost 0 bases, with 18 bases between them. The CDR3 is 17 amino acids.